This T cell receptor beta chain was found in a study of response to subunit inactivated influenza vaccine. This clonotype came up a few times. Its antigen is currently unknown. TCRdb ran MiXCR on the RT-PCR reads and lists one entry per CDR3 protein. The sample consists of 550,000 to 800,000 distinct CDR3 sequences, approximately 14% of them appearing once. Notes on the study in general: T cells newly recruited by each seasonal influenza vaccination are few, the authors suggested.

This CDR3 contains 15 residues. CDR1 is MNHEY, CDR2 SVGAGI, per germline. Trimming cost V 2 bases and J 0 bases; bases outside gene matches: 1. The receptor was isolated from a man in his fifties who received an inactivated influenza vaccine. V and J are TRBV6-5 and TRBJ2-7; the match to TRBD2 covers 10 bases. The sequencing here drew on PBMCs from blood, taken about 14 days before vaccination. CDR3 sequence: CASSYTSGVSYEQYF. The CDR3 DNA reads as TGTGCCAGCAGTTACACTAGCGGGGTCTCCTACGAGCAGTACTTC.